The entry below describes one T cell receptor beta chain. Per the germline V gene, CDR1 is SGHNT and CDR2 is YENEEA. The CDR3 loop spans 17 amino acids. V gave up 0 bases and J gave up 0 bases, with 13 bases separating them. Per the study methods: Reference gene primer amplification gave estimated nucleated cell counts. TCRdb keeps only in-frame clones here, not all; method: immunoSEQ multiplex PCR. That table gives V, J and clone size, and the DNA gave D and trimming. The sample lists roughly 90,000 clones, 75% to 90% occurring once. The data are from a study of blood T cell repertoires in COVID-19. Across the whole study: Acute and convalescent COVID-19 samples came from the United States, Italy and Spain. T cells, B-cell-depleted T cells, or PBMCs provided the cDNA or gDNA that served as material.

Sequencing input: peripheral blood. This chain joins TRBV11-3 and TRBJ2-3; D is unresolved. The origin of this receptor is a woman older than 75 with active or convalescent COVID-19. CDR3: CASSLDITAYSTDTQYF. CDR3 in DNA: TGTGCCAGCAGCTTAGATATCACAGCCTATAGCACAGATACGCAGTATTTT.